The 14 T cell receptor beta chains below come from one sample, sequenced in a study of shared clonotypes between healthy human individuals. Naive CD8 cells, CD45RO-negative and positively selected for CCR7, excluded terminally differentiated effector memory CD45RA+ cells. The protocol was immunoSEQ multiplex PCR, while the TCRdb copy is restricted to in-frame clones and leaves out a portion. The sample lists millions of clones, about 95% occurring once. The sample comprised naive CD8+ T cells sorted from blood. These TCRs come from a man between 18 and 35 years old in good health.

The V gene is TRBV6-1, the J gene TRBJ2-1; D remains ambiguous. The V end was cut by 1 base, the J end by 6 bases, with 19 bases between. CDR3 length: 17 residues. Germline V gene data show CDR1 as MNHNS and CDR2 as SASEGT. The CDR3 DNA reads TGTGCCAGCAGTGAAGACGGCAGTCCTGAATCGGGCAATGAGCAGTTCTTC. Encoded protein: CASSEDGSPESGNEQFF.

Only a few counts were recorded for this clone. V is TRBV4-1 and J is TRBJ1-2, with D tentatively TRBD1 (5 bases). Trimming took 1 base from V and 4 from J, leaving 13 bases between them. This CDR3 is 15 amino acids long. Germline CDR1 reads MGHRA; CDR2 reads YSYEKL. DNA for the CDR3: TGCGCCAGCAGCCAAGTAATACGGGACTTCTATGGCTACACCTTC. It codes for CASSQVIRDFYGYTF.

Remarks on this clone: The same CDR3 also results from other DNA sequences found in this sample. This chain joins TRBV2 and TRBJ2-1; D remains unclear. From germline, CDR1 is SNHLY and CDR2 FYNNEI. The CDR3 consists of 11 residues. V lost 3 bases to trimming and J lost 6 bases, with 3 bases between them. CDR3 DNA sequence: TGTGCCAGCAGTGACAGCAATGAGCAGTTCTTC. The encoded protein is CASSDSNEQFF.

This clone was recorded only once. The rearrangement uses TRBV7-9 and TRBJ2-7; D may be TRBD1 or TRBD2 (6 bases each). With 5 bases removed from V and 7 bases from J, the gap between germline ends came to 15 bases. This CDR3 contains 13 residues. In germline, CDR1 is SEHNR, CDR2 FQNEAQ (reference sequence). As DNA, the CDR3 is TGTGCCAGCAGCCGGGGGACACGGGCGGAGCAGTACTTC. Translation: CASSRGTRAEQYF.

This clone was recorded once. CDR3 bases: TGTGCCAGCAGTTACGGCTGGACGGGAACAGATACGCAGTATTTT. Translation gives CASSYGWTGTDTQYF. The rearrangement links TRBV6-5 to TRBJ2-3; a possible D gene is TRBD2 (5 bases). The CDR3 runs to 15 residues. The V end lost 2 bases, the J end lost 3 bases, and 12 bases lay between the germline ends. Germline CDR1 reads MNHEY; CDR2 reads SVGAGI.

The chain combines TRBV4-3 with TRBJ2-3; TRBD2 is a possible D gene (6 bases). Trimming shortened V by 0 bases and J by 6 bases, and 19 bases separated the two germline ends. This CDR3 region has 17 residues. The V gene's germline CDR1 is LGHNA and CDR2 YSLEER. The CDR3 here is CASSQDQYGGEADTQYF. The CDR3 nucleotides are TGCGCCAGCAGCCAAGATCAGTACGGGGGAGAGGCGGATACGCAGTATTTT.

Of note for this clone: A junction boundary mismatches the germline segment, possibly from a read error. V and J are TRBV9 and TRBJ1-2, with 10 bases that match TRBD1. The CDR3 is 15 amino acids. Germline-derived CDR1 and CDR2 are SGDLS and YYNGEE. The CDR3 here is CASSAGSGDRGLLPF. The CDR3 DNA is TGTGCCAGCAGCGCTGGGTCTGGGGACAGGGGTCTCCTCCCCTTC. Filled out from reference TRBV9 and TRBJ1-2, the complete variable domain reads DSGVTQTPKHLITATGQRVTLRCSPRSGDLSVYWYQQSLDQGLQFLIQYYNGEERAKGNILERFSAQQFPDLHSELNLSSLELGDSALYFCASSAGSGDRGLLPFGSGTRLTVV.

The gene calls are TRBV30 and TRBJ1-1; 7 bases fit TRBD1. The V segment lost 0 bases and the J segment 8 bases; nucleotides outside the gene matches: 3. This CDR3 has 12 residues. CDR1 is GTSNPN, CDR2 SVGIG, per germline (reference sequence). Here the CDR3 DNA reads TGTGCCTGGAGTGTAGTGGACAGGGAAGCTTTCTTT. It yields the protein CAWSVVDREAFF. The complete variable domain, with remaining parts taken from reference TRBV30 and TRBJ1-1, reads SQTIHQWPATLVQPVGSPLSLECTVEGTSNPNLYWYRQAAGRGLQLLFYSVGIGQISSEVPQNLSASRPQDRQFILSSKKLLLSDSGFYLCAWSVVDREAFFGQGTRLTVV.

The V call is TRBV27, the J call TRBJ2-1; 12 nucleotides line up with TRBD2. J was trimmed by 9 bases and V by 9 bases; bases with no gene match: 12. Germline CDR1 and CDR2: MNHEY and SMNVEV (reference sequence). The CDR3 has 15 amino acids. CDR3 sequence: CASTSSGLAGPEQFF. The CDR3 DNA reads TGTGCCAGTACCTCTTCGGGACTAGCGGGCCCTGAGCAGTTCTTC.

This clone has a single count. CDR3 residues: CASSVYGGPRETQYF. Here the CDR3 DNA reads TGTGCCAGCAGCGTCTACGGGGGCCCCCGAGAGACCCAGTACTTC. This chain links TRBV9 with TRBJ2-5, with D perhaps matching TRBD1 or TRBD2 (6 bases each). With 2 bases removed from V and 4 bases from J, the gap between germline ends came to 15 bases. The CDR3 consists of 15 residues. The germline gives CDR1 SGDLS, CDR2 YYNGEE. The variable domain in full, with the rest retrieved from reference TRBV9 and TRBJ2-5, is DSGVTQTPKHLITATGQRVTLRCSPRSGDLSVYWYQQSLDQGLQFLIQYYNGEERAKGNILERFSAQQFPDLHSELNLSSLELGDSALYFCASSVYGGPRETQYFGPGTRLLVL.

With regard to this clone: This same CDR3 is encoded by further DNA sequences in the sample. V is TRBV9 and J is TRBJ1-2; TRBD1 aligns across 7 bases. The germline V gene has CDR1 SGDLS and CDR2 YYNGEE. The CDR3 contains 15 residues. With 0 bases clipped from V and 2 bases from J, the junction kept 4 bases outside the gene matches. The CDR3 DNA follows: TGTGCCAGCAGCGTAGGAGGGACAGCAAACTATGGCTACACCTTC. This codes for CASSVGGTANYGYTF. Combining the CDR3 with reference TRBV9 and TRBJ1-2 gives the whole variable domain DSGVTQTPKHLITATGQRVTLRCSPRSGDLSVYWYQQSLDQGLQFLIQYYNGEERAKGNILERFSAQQFPDLHSELNLSSLELGDSALYFCASSVGGTANYGYTFGSGTRLTVV.

The chain has TRBV28 and TRBJ1-4; D not resolved. The CDR3 loop spans 12 amino acids. The V end lost 3 bases, the J end lost 7 bases, and 6 bases lay between the germline ends. Germline V gives CDR1 MDHEN, CDR2 SYDVKM. The CDR3 loop is CASSFYSEKLFF. In DNA form, the CDR3 reads TGTGCCAGCAGTTTTTATTCTGAAAAACTGTTTTTT.

CDR3 loop: CASSNPGLAGQGEQYF. The CDR3 DNA follows: TGTGCCAGCAGCAACCCGGGACTAGCGGGACAAGGCGAGCAGTACTTC. The chain is built from TRBV7-8 and TRBJ2-7; 13 nucleotides line up with TRBD2. The CDR3 is 16 residues long. J lost 6 bases, V lost 5 bases, and 10 bases had no gene match. The germline V gene has CDR1 SGHVS and CDR2 FQNEAQ.

The V gene is TRBV7-9, the J gene TRBJ2-1, with 12 bases aligning to TRBD2. This CDR3 region has 16 residues. The trim removed 5 bases at V and 5 bases at J, leaving 7 bases unmatched. CDR1 SEHNR and CDR2 FQNEAQ come from the germline V gene (reference sequence). The DNA of the CDR3 is TGTGCCAGCAGCCCAACTAGCGGGAGGAGGAACAATGAGCAGTTCTTC. Translating gives CASSPTSGRRNNEQFF.